Listed here is a single TCR beta chain. The CDR3 extends over 17 amino acids. Trimming cost V 1 base and J 6 bases; bases outside gene matches: 8. From germline, CDR1 is SEHNR and CDR2 FQNEAQ (reference sequence). This sample was included in a study of blood T cell repertoires in COVID-19. About the research overall: In each case, the material was cDNA or gDNA derived from T cells, B-cell-depleted T cells, or PBMCs.

Data came from immunoSEQ multiplex PCR; TCRdb stores just in-frame clones and leaves some out. Counted here are approximately 150,000 clones, around four fifths occurring once; the ten biggest clones make up roughly 4.4%. The chain uses TRBV7-9 and TRBJ2-1, with 11 nucleotides matching TRBD1. This TCR came from a human donor in a cohort sampled during active COVID-19. Specimen: peripheral blood. The CDR3 here is CASSLVHPGTGGNEQFF. The CDR3 DNA follows: TGTGCCAGCAGCTTAGTCCACCCCGGGACAGGGGGCAATGAGCAGTTCTTC.